Below, 6 T cell receptor beta chains from the same sample are listed, as sequenced in a study of shared clonotypes between healthy human individuals. Profiled with immunoSEQ multiplex PCR; TCRdb holds only in-frame clones, not every one. Of 2,500,000 or so clones in the sample, over 85% are singletons; the top ten hold more than 0.35%. The sequenced sample consisted of naive CD4+ T cells from PBMCs. Sample subset: CD45RA+ positively selected. The source of these receptors is a man younger than 30 in good health. Some clones in this sample may be carry-over from other donors' samples.

On this clone: Distinct nucleotide sequences in the sample also encode this CDR3. The V call is TRBV13, the J call TRBJ2-1; D call uncertain. Trimming removed 0 bases from V and 1 base from J, with 7 bases in between. This CDR3 region has 15 residues. Germline assignment: CDR1 PRHDT and CDR2 FYEKMQ (reference sequence). The CDR3 here is CASSLGGGSYNEQFF. CDR3 nucleotides: TGTGCCAGCAGCTTAGGGGGTGGATCCTACAATGAGCAGTTCTTC.

The chain joins TRBV9 to TRBJ2-1, with 8 bases matching TRBD1. The CDR3 contains 14 residues. The ends lost 0 bases at V and 6 bases at J; junction bases unmatched: 2. Germline lookup yields CDR1 SGDLS and CDR2 YYNGEE. Written as DNA, the CDR3 is TGTGCCAGCAGCGTAGGGACAGGGCTCAATGAGCAGTTCTTC. Its protein product is CASSVGTGLNEQFF.

The chain carries TRBV6-5 and TRBJ2-7; TRBD1 matches 8 bases. V lost 2 bases and J lost 0; bases outside the gene matches: 6. The CDR3 covers 16 residues. Looked up from germline, CDR1 is MNHEY and CDR2 is SVGAGI. CDR3 sequence: CASSYTGQGSSYEQYF. CDR3 nucleotide sequence: TGTGCCAGCAGTTACACTGGACAGGGAAGCTCCTACGAGCAGTACTTC.

The chain employs TRBV19 and TRBJ2-2, with D hard to call. The CDR3 length is 12 residues. Trimming pared 6 bases from V and 7 bases from J, leaving 9 bases between. In germline, CDR1 is LNHDA, CDR2 SQIVND (reference sequence). The chain's CDR3 is CASRRARGELFF. The CDR3 region has the DNA TGTGCCAGTAGACGGGCCCGCGGGGAGCTGTTTTTT.

V gene TRBV7-9 combines with J gene TRBJ2-3; D is unresolved. The V end was cut by 5 bases, the J end by 0 bases, with 12 bases between. The V gene's germline CDR1 is SEHNR and CDR2 FQNEAQ (reference sequence). The length of the CDR3 is 15 residues. As DNA, the CDR3 is TGTGCCAGCAGCCCAAAAACGACAAGCACAGATACGCAGTATTTT. Protein: CASSPKTTSTDTQYF.

Only one count was recorded for this clone. Other nucleotide sequences from this sample produce the same CDR3. This chain uses TRBV5-1 with TRBJ2-5, with 13 bases matching TRBD2. The V segment lost 0 bases and the J segment 5 bases; nucleotides outside the gene matches: 4. This CDR3 comprises 16 residues. Germline V gene lookup returns CDR1 SGHRS and CDR2 YFSETQ. CDR3 coding DNA: TGCGCCAGCAGCTTGGGACTAGCGGGAGGAGGTGAGACCCAGTACTTC. It is translated as CASSLGLAGGGETQYF.